The T cell receptor (beta chain) under discussion was sequenced for a study of cytomegalovirus exposure and HLA in healthy donors. General study results and limits: That first-cohort TCR clusters tended to co-occur in the 120 or so validation repertoires was found in a later analysis.

Germline values: CDR1 SGHDT, CDR2 YYEEEE. V shed 4 bases and J 4 bases; nucleotides not matched to a gene: 3. This CDR3 has 13 amino acids. As concerns this clone: The antigen is unknown.

Clones were sequenced by immunoSEQ multiplex PCR, and TCRdb holds only the in-frame ones, with some missing. The sample lists approximately 180,000 clones; around nine tenths were seen once. Material for sequencing was PBMCs. The chain has TRBV5-6 and TRBJ2-5; 8 bases line up with TRBD1. The receptor's source is a woman aged 25 to 39 in good health and CMV-seronegative. CDR3 sequence (DNA): TGTGCCAGCAGCCGACAGGGGTCAGAGACCCAGTACTTC. Residues: CASSRQGSETQYF.